A selection of T cell receptor beta chains follows, all from one sample in a study of blood T cell repertoires in COVID-19. Using immunoSEQ multiplex PCR, the repertoire was profiled, and TCRdb retains in-frame clones only, with some absent. This table holds more than 95,000 clones, roughly nine tenths found once. What was sequenced was peripheral blood. The receptors come from a woman aged 80 or over in a cohort sampled during active COVID-19. Both conserved end residues are part of each CDR3. Fields, in order: D gene, clone size, J gene, V gene, CDR3 protein, CDR3 DNA. The D gene is left open where the match is weak. Some rows mark clone size as missing; the rest say once, few, many or name a class of expanded clone.

NA NA TRBJ2-2 TRBV5-6 CASSSRGAISGELFF TGTGCCAGCAGCTCCCGGGGGGCCATATCCGGGGAGCTGTTTTTT
TRBD1 once TRBJ1-2 TRBV6-5 CASRGQGEGGYTF TGTGCCAGCAGGGGACAGGGGGAGGGTGGCTACACCTTC
NA NA TRBJ2-3 TRBV14 CASSQMGGHSTDTQYF TGTGCCAGCAGCCAAATGGGCGGACATAGCACAGATACGCAGTATTTT
TRBD1 NA TRBJ1-4 TRBV5-4 CASSLQGTNEKLFF TGTGCCAGCAGCTTACAGGGGACTAATGAAAAACTGTTTTTT
TRBD1 NA TRBJ2-7 TRBV7-2 CASSPRTGGLEQYF TGTGCCAGCAGCCCTCGGACAGGGGGCCTCGAGCAGTACTTC
NA NA TRBJ2-1 TRBV5-6 CASSFSDSYSYNEQFF TGTGCCAGCAGCTTCTCCGACAGCTACTCCTACAATGAGCAGTTCTTC
NA NA TRBJ2-5 TRBV24-1 CATSAQSQETQYF TGTGCCACCAGTGCGCAGTCCCAAGAGACCCAGTACTTC
TRBD2 NA TRBJ2-1 TRBV7-2 CASSLNLAGGQNEQFF TGTGCCAGCAGCTTAAATCTAGCGGGAGGTCAAAATGAGCAGTTCTTC
TRBD1 NA TRBJ2-1 TRBV2 CASSLTGVDEQFF TGTGCCAGCAGCTTGACAGGGGTGGATGAGCAGTTCTTC
TRBD1 few TRBJ2-1 TRBV28 CASSPYRGKDYNEQFF TGTGCCAGCAGTCCCTACAGGGGGAAAGACTACAATGAGCAGTTCTTC
TRBD2 NA TRBJ2-1 TRBV24-1 CATKPGLADNEQFF TGTGCCACCAAACCGGGACTAGCGGACAATGAGCAGTTCTTC
NA once TRBJ1-1 TRBV5-4 CASSLLSGEAFF TGTGCCAGCAGCTTACTCTCAGGAGAAGCTTTCTTT
TRBD1 NA TRBJ1-1 TRBV5-8 CASSLVGQGETEAFF TGTGCCAGCAGCTTGGTCGGACAGGGTGAGACTGAAGCTTTCTTT
TRBD2 NA TRBJ2-1 TRBV10-1 CASSEGLAGGKQFF TGCGCCAGCAGTGAGGGGCTAGCGGGGGGAAAGCAGTTCTTC
TRBD2 NA TRBJ2-1 TRBV7-6 CASSLEGGLTYNEQFF TGTGCCAGCAGCTTAGAGGGAGGGTTGACCTACAATGAGCAGTTCTTC
NA once TRBJ2-3 TRBV2 CASRALGGQADTQYF TGTGCCAGCAGGGCACTGGGGGGGCAGGCAGATACGCAGTATTTT
NA NA TRBJ1-4 TRBV3-1/TRBV3-2 CASSQGLMEKLFF TGTGCCAGCAGCCAAGGGCTTATGGAAAAACTGTTTTTT
NA NA TRBJ2-3 TRBV5-1 CASSSTGEAQYF TGCGCCAGCAGCTCCACAGGGGAGGCGCAGTATTTT
NA NA TRBJ1-1 TRBV4-2 CASSQEGGSEAFF TGTGCCAGCAGCCAAGAGGGGGGGTCTGAAGCTTTCTTT
TRBD2 NA TRBJ2-1 TRBV3-1/TRBV3-2 CASSRVAGESGQFF TGTGCCAGCAGCCGGGTAGCGGGAGAATCAGGACAGTTCTTC
TRBD1 few TRBJ2-1 TRBV9 CASSVAGGQGSYEQFF TGTGCCAGCAGCGTAGCTGGGGGACAGGGGTCTTATGAGCAGTTCTTC
NA once TRBJ1-1 TRBV19 CASSPSLGFGGTEAFF TGTGCCAGTAGTCCTAGTCTGGGGTTCGGGGGCACTGAAGCTTTCTTT
NA NA TRBJ2-6 TRBV28 CASSGAGPSSGANVLTF TGTGCCAGCAGTGGGGCGGGGCCCAGCTCTGGGGCCAACGTCCTGACTTTC
NA NA TRBJ2-7 TRBV7-8 CASSLISEQYF TGTGCCAGCAGCTTAATATCCGAGCAGTACTTC
TRBD1 NA TRBJ2-7 TRBV6-5 CASRLGQGFYEQYF TGTGCCAGCAGGCTCGGACAGGGGTTTTACGAGCAGTACTTC
TRBD1 NA TRBJ2-7 TRBV6-5 CAGGQGTFSYEQYF TGTGCCGGCGGACAGGGGACCTTCTCCTACGAGCAGTACTTC
TRBD2 NA TRBJ2-1 TRBV27 CASSFSPAGGQGEQFF TGTGCCAGCAGTTTCTCCCCAGCGGGGGGGCAGGGTGAGCAGTTCTTC
NA once TRBJ2-1 TRBV20-1 CSASRAGEQFF TGCAGTGCATCGCGGGCGGGTGAGCAGTTCTTC
NA NA TRBJ2-3 TRBV2 CASRASANVDTQYF TGTGCCAGCAGGGCTAGCGCCAACGTAGATACGCAGTATTTT
NA NA TRBJ2-7 TRBV10-3 CAISTDSAREQYF TGTGCCATCAGTACCGACAGCGCCCGGGAGCAGTACTTC
NA NA TRBJ2-2 TRBV7-8 CASSLGHNRDGELFF TGTGCCAGCAGCTTAGGTCACAACAGGGACGGGGAGCTGTTTTTT
TRBD1 NA TRBJ2-7 TRBV28 CAIWDRMGEQYF TGTGCTATCTGGGACAGGATGGGGGAGCAGTACTTC
TRBD2 NA TRBJ2-2 TRBV6-4 CASSRGDTGELFF TGTGCCAGCAGCCGGGGGGATACCGGGGAGCTGTTTTTT
NA NA TRBJ2-7 TRBV18 CASSQGDSSYEQYF TGTGCCAGCTCACAAGGGGACTCCTCCTACGAGCAGTACTTC
TRBD1 NA TRBJ1-2 TRBV19 CASSIPGGSYGYTF TGTGCCAGTAGTATACCAGGGGGATCCTATGGCTACACCTTC
TRBD1 NA TRBJ2-2 TRBV18 CASSFQGAAGRTGELFF TGTGCCAGCTCATTCCAGGGGGCAGCGGGCAGAACCGGGGAGCTGTTTTTT
NA NA TRBJ1-1 TRBV12-3/TRBV12-4 CASSCPVCTEAFF TGTGCCAGCAGTTGCCCGGTCTGCACTGAAGCTTTCTTT
NA NA TRBJ1-6 TRBV7-9 CASSLILSPLHF TGTGCCAGCAGCTTAATCCTTTCACCCCTCCACTTT
TRBD2 NA TRBJ2-4 TRBV4-2 CASSQGPHLISGSANIQYF TGTGCCAGCAGCCAAGGACCCCACCTCATTAGCGGGAGTGCGAACATTCAGTACTTC
NA NA TRBJ1-1 TRBV5-6 CASSLTVSRVNTEAFF TGTGCCAGCAGCTTGACCGTGTCCAGGGTGAACACTGAAGCTTTCTTT
TRBD1 NA TRBJ1-3 TRBV18 CASSPPGGFGNTIYF TGTGCCAGCTCACCCCCAGGGGGATTTGGAAACACCATATATTTT
TRBD1 NA TRBJ1-5 TRBV3-1/TRBV3-2 CASSLSQGVGQPQHF TGTGCCAGCAGCCTTTCACAGGGGGTTGGACAGCCCCAGCATTTT
NA NA TRBJ2-7 TRBV12-3/TRBV12-4 CASSSGPYEQYF TGTGCCAGCAGTTCCGGTCCCTACGAGCAGTACTTC
TRBD2 once TRBJ2-1 TRBV6-4 CASSVEAGGAYNEQFF TGTGCCAGCAGTGTGGAAGCGGGAGGGGCCTACAATGAGCAGTTCTTC
NA NA TRBJ2-4 TRBV19 CASSIEGRSNIQYF TGTGCCAGTAGTATAGAGGGGAGATCAAACATTCAGTACTTC